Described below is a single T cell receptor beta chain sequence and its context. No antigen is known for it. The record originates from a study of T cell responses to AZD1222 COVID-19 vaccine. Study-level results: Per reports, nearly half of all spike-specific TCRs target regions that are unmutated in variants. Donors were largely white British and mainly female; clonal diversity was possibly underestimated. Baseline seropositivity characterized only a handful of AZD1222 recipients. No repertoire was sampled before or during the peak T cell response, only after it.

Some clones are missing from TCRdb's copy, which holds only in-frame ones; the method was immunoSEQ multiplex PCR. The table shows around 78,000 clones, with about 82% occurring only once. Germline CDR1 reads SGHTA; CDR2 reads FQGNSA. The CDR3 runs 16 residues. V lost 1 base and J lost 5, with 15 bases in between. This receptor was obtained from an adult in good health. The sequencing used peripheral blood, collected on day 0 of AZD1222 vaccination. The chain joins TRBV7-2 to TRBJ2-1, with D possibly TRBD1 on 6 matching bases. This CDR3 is CASSLEDSINHNEQFF. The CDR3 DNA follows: TGTGCCAGCAGCTTAGAGGACAGCATCAACCACAATGAGCAGTTCTTC. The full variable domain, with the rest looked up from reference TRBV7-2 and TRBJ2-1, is GAGVSQSPSNKVTEKGKDVELRCDPISGHTALYWYRQSLGQGLEFLIYFQGNSAPDKSGLPSDRFSAERTGGSVSTLTIQRTQQEDSAVYLCASSLEDSINHNEQFFGPGTRLTVL.